This T cell receptor beta chain came from a study of shared clonotypes between healthy human individuals. At the level of the study: Each donor's CD4 naive and CD4 memory cells filled three plates apiece, CD8 naive two, and CD8 memory one. Findings and limits, study-wide: Apart from blood, nothing was sampled; tissue repertoires likely differ. Generation probabilities were higher for clonotypes shared across all four sorted-subset donors than for unshared ones.

Measured with immunoSEQ multiplex PCR; TCRdb has only the in-frame clones, and not every one. The table records about 770,000 clones, 55% to 80% of them present only once. Adult donors, all healthy and HIV-negative, had no recent acute infections or vaccinations. Germline-derived CDR1 and CDR2 are SQVTM and ANQGSEA. The trim removed 5 bases at V and 5 bases at J, leaving 5 bases unmatched. The CDR3 is made up of 12 amino acids. This clone was found a few times. Its antigen is undetermined. This receptor was taken from a woman aged 30 to 39 in good health. The chain couples TRBV29-1 to TRBJ1-2; TRBD1 agrees at 7 bases. Source material: memory CD4+ T cells sorted from blood. Subset described: CD45RA-negative fraction. The CDR3 DNA is TGCAGCGTTTCGGGACAGAAGTATGGCTACACCTTC. This gives the protein CSVSGQKYGYTF.